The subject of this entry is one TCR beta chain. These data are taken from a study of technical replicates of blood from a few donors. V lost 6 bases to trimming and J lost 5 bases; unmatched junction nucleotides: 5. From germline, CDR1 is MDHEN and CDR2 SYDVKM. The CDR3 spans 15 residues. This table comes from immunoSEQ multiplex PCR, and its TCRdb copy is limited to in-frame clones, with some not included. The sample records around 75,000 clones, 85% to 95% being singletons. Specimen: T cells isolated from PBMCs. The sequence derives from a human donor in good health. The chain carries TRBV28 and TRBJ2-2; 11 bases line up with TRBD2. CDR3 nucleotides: TGTGCCAGCAGCTTTGGGACTAGCGGTACCGGGGAGCTGTTTTTT. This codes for CASSFGTSGTGELFF.